This TCR beta chain originates from a study of graft-versus-host responses after intestinal transplantation. General study results and limits: Some GvH clones appeared in ileal mucosa or blood before recipient bone marrow. Within allografts, high graft-versus-host to host-versus-graft clonal ratios were seen among patients with graft-donor T cell macrochimerism.

As concerns this clone: Its target is unknown.

CDR1 and CDR2 (germline): MGHDK, SYGVNS. The J segment lost 6 bases and the V segment lost 6 bases, leaving 9 bases of the junction unmatched. The CDR3 covers 14 residues. Libraries were prepared by immunoSEQ multiplex PCR; TCRdb keeps only in-frame clonotypes and omits some of them. Here the sample spans about 100,000 clones, roughly 84% being singletons. Sequences were derived from unstimulated CD4+ T cells sorted from spleen or lymph node cells, sampled before transplant. The rearrangement links TRBV25-1 to TRBJ1-1; 8 bases line up with TRBD1. The clonotype was recovered from a human donor who was the organ donor for an intestinal transplant. In DNA form, the CDR3 reads TGTGCCAGCAGGAGGACAGGGAAAGGGCCTGAAGCTTTCTTT. Its translation: CASRRTGKGPEAFF.